The 27 T cell receptor beta chains reported below all come from one sample, sequenced in a study of blood T cell repertoires in COVID-19. This table comes from immunoSEQ multiplex PCR, and its TCRdb copy is limited to in-frame clones, with some not included. Found here are about 190,000 clones, roughly 81% of them singletons; the top ten hold roughly 4.6%. Sequencing was done on a sample of peripheral blood. These receptors originate from an older woman with active or convalescent COVID-19.

The chain carries TRBV4-1 and TRBJ2-7; 8 nucleotides align to TRBD2. CDR1 is MGHRA and CDR2 is YSYEKL in the germline V gene. This CDR3 region has 15 residues. The V segment lost 4 bases and the J segment 2 bases; nucleotides outside the gene matches: 7. Here the CDR3 DNA reads TGCGCCAGCAGCCTTGGACTAGCCGCCACCTACGAGCAGTACTTC. It translates to CASSLGLAATYEQYF.

The V call is TRBV28, the J call TRBJ1-5, with D possibly matching TRBD1 (6 bases). The germline V gene encodes CDR1 MDHEN and CDR2 SYDVKM. The CDR3 runs to 15 residues. V lost 2 bases and J 4 bases, leaving 12 bases between the germline ends. The CDR3 loop is CASSLGDRKNQPQHF. The CDR3 bases are TGTGCCAGCAGTTTAGGAGACAGGAAGAATCAGCCCCAGCATTTT.

The CDR3 DNA follows: TGTGCCAGCAGCCGACCGGGACAGAAGGGGGATACGGGAAACACCATATATTTT. This translates into CASSRPGQKGDTGNTIYF. The V gene is TRBV7-3, the J gene TRBJ1-3, with 7 bases fitting TRBD1. Germline-derived CDR1 and CDR2 are SGHTA and FQGTGA. Germline trimming cut 5 bases from V and 4 bases from J; bases unmatched to any gene: 17. This CDR3 contains 18 residues. Looking up the rest from reference TRBV7-3 and TRBJ1-3 gives the full variable domain: GAGVSQTPSNKVTEKGKYVELRCDPISGHTALYWYRQSLGQGPEFLIYFQGTGAADDSGLPNDRFFAVRPEGSVSTLKIQRTERGDSAVYLCASSRPGQKGDTGNTIYFGEGSWLTVV.

This chain links TRBV6-4 with TRBJ1-6; 7 bases fit TRBD1. V lost 2 bases to trimming and J lost 10 bases; unmatched junction nucleotides: 5. The germline gives CDR1 MRHNA, CDR2 SNTAGT. The CDR3 extends over 14 amino acids. CDR3 in amino acids: CASSDRGRGSPLHF. The CDR3 DNA reads TGTGCCAGCAGTGACAGGGGGCGCGGGTCACCCCTCCACTTT.

The rearrangement links TRBV28 to TRBJ1-1; 11 positions agree with TRBD1. The CDR3 has 15 amino acids. V was pared by 5 bases and J by 4 bases, with 6 bases of the junction left unmatched. CDR1 and CDR2 (germline): MDHEN, SYDVKM. The CDR3 protein is CASSQGGTGGTEAFF. The DNA of the CDR3 is TGTGCCAGCAGTCAGGGAGGGACAGGGGGCACTGAAGCTTTCTTT.

The J gene is TRBJ2-7, the V gene TRBV5-4; 7 positions agree with TRBD1. The trim removed 4 bases at V and 7 bases at J, leaving 8 bases unmatched. The CDR3 runs to 13 residues. Germline CDR1 is SGHNT and CDR2 is YYREEE (reference sequence). The CDR3 sequence is CASSGDRTTEQYF. CDR3 DNA: TGTGCCAGCAGCGGGGACAGAACCACAGAGCAGTACTTC.

The CDR3 loop reads CASSQWGRSAEAFF. CDR3 nucleotides: TGTGCCAGCAGCCAGTGGGGCAGGAGCGCTGAAGCTTTCTTT. This chain links TRBV28 with TRBJ1-1, with D perhaps TRBD1 (5 bases). V gave up 6 bases and J gave up 6 bases, with 17 bases separating them. This CDR3 is 14 amino acids long. CDR1 is MDHEN, CDR2 SYDVKM, per germline.

The CDR3 loop reads CASTTTAGYTF. In nucleotides, the CDR3 is TGTGCCAGTACCACGACAGCCGGCTACACCTTC. V gene TRBV19 combines with J gene TRBJ1-2; maybe TRBD1 (5 bases). This CDR3 region has 11 residues. CDR1 LNHDA and CDR2 SQIVND come from the germline V gene (reference sequence). Trimming shortened V by 7 bases and J by 8 bases, and 11 bases separated the two germline ends.

The V and J genes are TRBV24-1 and TRBJ2-1; TRBD2 aligns across 9 bases. Germline-derived CDR1 and CDR2 are KGHDR and SFDVKD. V lost 4 bases and J lost 4; bases outside the gene matches: 10. This CDR3 is 17 amino acids long. The CDR3 region is CATSDPTSGEGYNEQFF. DNA of the CDR3: TGTGCCACCAGTGACCCGACTAGCGGAGAGGGTTACAATGAGCAGTTCTTC.

The genes are TRBV2 and TRBJ1-2, with 7 bases aligning to TRBD1. The trim removed 9 bases at V and 8 bases at J, leaving 12 bases unmatched. Germline CDR1 SNHLY, CDR2 FYNNEI. The CDR3 contains 13 residues. The CDR3 loop reads CASTPTTGLGYTF. DNA of the CDR3: TGTGCCAGTACACCCACGACAGGGTTGGGCTACACCTTC.

V is TRBV28 and J is TRBJ2-7, with 11 bases lining up with TRBD2. CDR1 and CDR2 (germline): MDHEN, SYDVKM. With V trimmed by 7 bases and J by 4 bases, 3 bases remained unmatched. The CDR3 loop spans 13 amino acids. The CDR3 is CASIGLAGYEQYF. DNA of the CDR3: TGTGCCAGCATCGGACTAGCGGGTTACGAGCAGTACTTC.

This chain connects TRBV6-6 to TRBJ1-1; 7 bases align to TRBD1. V shed 2 bases and J 0 bases; nucleotides not matched to a gene: 3. Germline V gene sequence: CDR1 MNHNY, CDR2 SVGAGI (reference sequence). This CDR3 spans 15 amino acids. CDR3 DNA sequence: TGTGCCAGCAGTTACACGGGACAGATGAACACTGAAGCTTTCTTT. Encoded protein: CASSYTGQMNTEAFF.

This chain joins TRBV7-2 and TRBJ2-1; maybe TRBD1 (5 bases). The germline CDR1 and CDR2 sequences are SGHTA and FQGNSA. This CDR3 has 14 residues. Trimming removed 2 bases from V and 4 bases from J, with 9 bases in between. The DNA of the CDR3 is TGTGCCAGCAGCTTACAACAGGAGTACAATGAGCAGTTCTTC. It specifies CASSLQQEYNEQFF.

V is TRBV6-5 and J is TRBJ2-7; D might be TRBD1 (7 bases). There are 15 residues in the CDR3. V was pared by 6 bases and J by 3 bases, with 18 bases between. Germline values: CDR1 MNHEY, CDR2 SVGAGI. CDR3: CASREGATGLYEQYF. In DNA form, the CDR3 reads TGTGCCAGCAGGGAGGGGGCAACTGGTCTCTACGAGCAGTACTTC.

This chain connects TRBV7-8 to TRBJ1-6; TRBD1 matches 9 bases. Germline values: CDR1 SGHVS, CDR2 FQNEAQ. Trimming cost V 1 base and J 7 bases; bases outside gene matches: 8. This CDR3 is 17 amino acids long. The CDR3: CASSLGPDRGNNSPLHF. CDR3 sequence (DNA): TGTGCCAGCAGCTTAGGGCCCGACAGGGGGAACAATTCACCCCTCCACTTT.

This sequence joins TRBV19 and TRBJ2-7, with 10 bases that match TRBD1. The CDR3 is made up of 16 amino acids. The J segment lost 0 bases and the V segment lost 3 bases, leaving 5 bases of the junction unmatched. Looked up from germline, CDR1 is LNHDA and CDR2 is SQIVND (reference sequence). CDR3 in amino acids: CASSMRGQGTSYEQYF. The CDR3, as DNA: TGTGCCAGTAGTATGAGGGGACAGGGGACCTCCTACGAGCAGTACTTC.

This CDR3 reads CASKNRGETQYF. The CDR3 nucleotides read TGCGCCAGCAAAAACAGGGGGGAGACCCAGTACTTC. The chain links TRBV4-1 to TRBJ2-5; 8 bases are a match to TRBD1. Looked up from germline, CDR1 is MGHRA and CDR2 is YSYEKL. V was pared by 7 bases and J by 5 bases, with 3 bases of the junction left unmatched. CDR3 size: 12 residues.

The chain recombines TRBV29-1 with TRBJ1-2; 7 bases align to TRBD1. The CDR3 spans 12 residues. V lost 4 bases, J lost 3 bases, and 2 bases stayed unmatched. Germline V gene sequence: CDR1 SQVTM, CDR2 ANQGSEA. The CDR3 loop is CSVGDRYYGYTF. The DNA of the CDR3 is TGCAGCGTTGGGGACAGATACTATGGCTACACCTTC.

CDR3 bases: TGTGCCAGTAGCCCGGGACTAGCGAACGCGAACACCGGGGAGCTGTTTTTT. It is translated as CASSPGLANANTGELFF. This chain uses TRBV19 with TRBJ2-2; 10 positions agree with TRBD2. CDR3 size: 17 residues. Germline-derived CDR1 and CDR2 are LNHDA and SQIVND (reference sequence). With 6 bases clipped from V and 0 bases from J, the junction kept 7 bases outside the gene matches.

The CDR3 reads CASSYRRVITEAFF. CDR3 in DNA: TGTGCCAGCAGTTATAGGAGGGTCATCACTGAAGCTTTCTTT. This chain links TRBV6-5 with TRBJ1-1; D unresolved. Germline V lookup: CDR1 MNHEY, CDR2 SVGAGI. CDR3 length equals 14 residues. The V and J ends lost 3 bases and 4 bases respectively, with 12 bases between them.

The rearrangement joins TRBV27 to TRBJ2-3; TRBD2 might be the D (5 bases). The CDR3 covers 13 residues. Germline assignment: CDR1 MNHEY and CDR2 SMNVEV (reference sequence). The germline V and J ends were trimmed by 8 bases and 4 bases, with 13 bases remaining between them. The CDR3 DNA reads as TGTGCCAGCGAGGGAATGGGATCAGATACGCAGTATTTT. The encoded protein is CASEGMGSDTQYF.

The chain carries TRBV7-9 and TRBJ2-5; D uncertain. The V end lost 5 bases, the J end lost 5 bases, and 9 bases lay between the germline ends. The CDR3 contains 12 residues. Germline V gene lookup returns CDR1 SEHNR and CDR2 FQNEAQ (reference sequence). CDR3: CASSLSRETQYF. In DNA form, the CDR3 reads TGTGCCAGCAGCCTGAGTCGGGAGACCCAGTACTTC.

This sequence joins TRBV5-6 and TRBJ2-3, with 9 bases fitting TRBD1. Germline V gives CDR1 SGHDT, CDR2 YYEEEE. V shed 4 bases and J 3 bases; nucleotides not matched to a gene: 3. The CDR3 is made up of 14 amino acids. CDR3 amino acids: CASSAGQGTDTQYF. The CDR3 DNA reads TGTGCCAGCAGCGCGGGACAGGGTACAGATACGCAGTATTTT.

The CDR3 region is CASSLGTGTGGNEQFF. The CDR3 coding sequence is TGTGCCAGCAGCTTAGGGACAGGGACAGGGGGCAATGAGCAGTTCTTC. The V and J genes are TRBV7-9 and TRBJ2-1; 11 positions match TRBD1. V was clipped by 1 base and J by 6 bases; unmatched bases: 5. Germline V gene sequence: CDR1 SEHNR, CDR2 FQNEAQ (reference sequence). This CDR3 is built from 16 residues.

V is TRBV30 and J is TRBJ2-2, with D possibly being TRBD2 (6 bases). The CDR3 is 14 amino acids. V was clipped by 4 bases and J by 2 bases, with 11 bases between them. Per germline, CDR1 GTSNPN and CDR2 SVGIG (reference sequence). CDR3 DNA: TGTGCCTGGACGGCGGGGTATAACACCGGGGAGCTGTTTTTT. It is translated as CAWTAGYNTGELFF.

The chain uses TRBV19 and TRBJ1-2; D is ambiguous. This CDR3 spans 14 amino acids. The ends were cut back, 4 bases at V and 3 bases at J, with 12 bases in the middle. Germline V CDR1 and CDR2: LNHDA, SQIVND (reference sequence). In DNA form, the CDR3 reads TGTGCCAGTAGTAGTCGGGGTAATGACTATGGCTACACCTTC. Its protein product is CASSSRGNDYGYTF.

This clone was found a few times. The chain employs TRBV30 and TRBJ1-6, with D perhaps TRBD1 (6 bases). Germline V CDR1 and CDR2: GTSNPN, SVGIG (reference sequence). With 1 base removed from V and 5 bases from J, the gap between germline ends came to 9 bases. This CDR3 has 14 amino acids. The chain's CDR3 is CAWSAGQDNSPLHF. The CDR3 DNA reads TGTGCCTGGAGTGCGGGACAAGATAATTCACCCCTCCACTTT. The full variable domain, rest sourced from reference TRBV30 and TRBJ1-6, is SQTIHQWPATLVQPVGSPLSLECTVEGTSNPNLYWYRQAAGRGLQLLFYSVGIGQISSEVPQNLSASRPQDRQFILSSKKLLLSDSGFYLCAWSAGQDNSPLHFGNGTRLTVT.